The 13 T cell receptor beta chains presented below share a single source sample, sequenced in a study of T cell changes during pregnancy in multiple sclerosis. Assay used: immunoSEQ multiplex PCR; TCRdb lists only in-frame clones, some missing. The sample holds around 51,000 clones; 90% to 95% are singletons and the top ten take 1.5% to 2%. The input for sequencing was peripheral blood, taken in the second trimester of pregnancy. The source of these receptors is a female donor with multiple sclerosis, enrolled in a pregnancy study.

This clone was counted only a few times. This sequence joins TRBV28 and TRBJ2-1; D may be TRBD1 (5 bases). Trimming shortened V by 6 bases and J by 0 bases, and 6 bases separated the two germline ends. From germline, CDR1 is MDHEN and CDR2 SYDVKM. The CDR3 is 13 residues long. CDR3 region: CASRGASYNEQFF. CDR3 bases: TGTGCCAGCAGAGGGGCCTCCTACAATGAGCAGTTCTTC.

This chain connects TRBV9 to TRBJ2-3, with TRBD2 matching 14 bases. The CDR3 sequence is 17 residues long. In germline, CDR1 is SGDLS, CDR2 YYNGEE. V lost 0 bases and J lost 4; bases outside the gene matches: 4. The CDR3: CASSVAGTSGSPDTQYF. The CDR3 coding sequence is TGTGCCAGCAGCGTAGCCGGGACTAGCGGGAGTCCAGATACGCAGTATTTT.

This rearrangement joins TRBV13 to TRBJ1-1; 12 bases match TRBD1. Germline V gene data show CDR1 as PRHDT and CDR2 as FYEKMQ (reference sequence). After removal of 5 bases from V and 3 bases from J, the junction contained 7 bases not matched to a gene. The CDR3 sequence is 16 residues long. The CDR3 protein is CASSLGTGGRDTEAFF. The DNA for the CDR3 is TGTGCCAGCAGCCTCGGGACAGGGGGCCGGGACACTGAAGCTTTCTTT.

The gene calls are TRBV2 and TRBJ2-7; the match to TRBD1 covers 7 bases. The CDR3 is 14 amino acids. Unmatched junction bases numbered 6, after V lost 7 bases and J lost 0 bases. The V gene's germline CDR1 is SNHLY and CDR2 FYNNEI. CDR3 region: CASIRGDSSYEQYF. Here the CDR3 DNA reads TGTGCCAGCATCAGAGGGGACAGCTCCTACGAGCAGTACTTC. Full variable domain (rest looked up from reference TRBV2 and TRBJ2-7): EPEVTQTPSHQVTQMGQEVILRCVPISNHLYFYWYRQILGQKVEFLVSFYNNEISEKSEIFDDQFSVERPDGSNFTLKIRSTKLEDSAMYFCASIRGDSSYEQYFGPGTRLTVT.

This chain connects TRBV5-4 to TRBJ2-7, with 8 bases lining up with TRBD2. The V gene end was trimmed by 1 base and the J gene end by 3 bases; junction bases not matched to a gene: 3. Germline V gives CDR1 SGHNT, CDR2 YYREEE (reference sequence). The CDR3 is 14 amino acids. CDR3 loop: CASSLTSGDYEQYF. CDR3 nucleotides: TGTGCCAGCAGCTTGACTAGCGGAGACTACGAGCAGTACTTC.

V and J are TRBV7-2 and TRBJ2-7; 8 nucleotides align to TRBD2. The CDR3 length is 13 residues. CDR1 is SGHTA, CDR2 FQGNSA, per germline. V was clipped by 5 bases and J by 7 bases; unmatched bases: 7. CDR3 DNA sequence: TGTGCCAGCAGCGTCGTAGCGGGGAGGGAGCAGTACTTC. Translated, it gives CASSVVAGREQYF.

The chain is built from TRBV15 and TRBJ1-1; D call uncertain. V lost 0 bases to trimming and J lost 8 bases, with 10 bases between them. The CDR3 length is 13 residues. Germline V lookup: CDR1 LNHNV, CDR2 YYDKDF (reference sequence). The CDR3 region has the DNA TGTGCCACCAGCAGAGATTTAGGTAGCGAAGCTTTCTTT. Its protein is CATSRDLGSEAFF.

The gene calls are TRBV19 and TRBJ1-1; 8 bases are shared with TRBD1. CDR3 length: 16 residues. Germline V gene sequence: CDR1 LNHDA, CDR2 SQIVND (reference sequence). The V gene end was trimmed by 5 bases and the J gene end by 1 base; junction bases not matched to a gene: 9. The CDR3 coding sequence is TGTGCCAGTAGTCCCCGGACAGGGCGGGGGAACACTGAAGCTTTCTTT. It is translated as CASSPRTGRGNTEAFF.

This clone was seen once. This chain uses TRBV9 with TRBJ1-5, with D hard to call. The CDR3 length is 15 residues. Trimming took off 3 bases at V and 5 bases at J, with 15 bases between the two ends. CDR1 is SGDLS and CDR2 is YYNGEE in the germline V gene. DNA for the CDR3: TGTGCCAGCAGCGCCGGAGATGCTGCATATCAGCCCCAGCATTTT. Its protein product is CASSAGDAAYQPQHF.

This clone was picked up one time. V usage is TRBV9 and J usage is TRBJ2-5, with D unresolved. The V and J ends lost 1 base and 1 base respectively, with 11 bases between them. The germline gives CDR1 SGDLS, CDR2 YYNGEE. The CDR3 sequence is 15 residues long. Here the CDR3 DNA reads TGTGCCAGCAGCGTATCGACATCCAGCCAAGAGACCCAGTACTTC. Amino acids: CASSVSTSSQETQYF.

The V gene is TRBV6-1, the J gene TRBJ2-5; tentative D call: TRBD2 (7 bases). CDR3 size: 15 residues. Germline CDR1 reads MNHNS; CDR2 reads SASEGT. The V end was cut by 0 bases, the J end by 4 bases, with 12 bases between. The CDR3 spells CASSEAGGGRETQYF. CDR3 sequence (DNA): TGTGCCAGCAGTGAAGCGGGGGGCGGGAGAGAGACCCAGTACTTC.

The chain joins TRBV2 to TRBJ2-2, with D perhaps TRBD1 (5 bases). Trimming shortened V by 6 bases and J by 4 bases, and 18 bases separated the two germline ends. The CDR3 runs to 16 residues. Germline CDR1 and CDR2: SNHLY and FYNNEI. CDR3 loop: CASRLQGALSTGELFF. The CDR3, as DNA: TGTGCCAGCAGGCTCCAGGGTGCGTTATCCACCGGGGAGCTGTTTTTT.

The genes are TRBV18 and TRBJ2-1; TRBD2 agrees at 7 bases. There are 14 residues in the CDR3. Unmatched junction bases numbered 3, after V lost 0 bases and J lost 7 bases. From germline, CDR1 is KGHSH and CDR2 LQKENI. The chain's CDR3 is CASSPPGGGNEQFF. The DNA of the CDR3 is TGTGCCAGCTCACCACCGGGGGGAGGGAATGAGCAGTTCTTC. Together with reference TRBV18 and TRBJ2-1, the CDR3 gives the full variable domain: NAGVMQNPRHLVRRRGQEARLRCSPMKGHSHVYWYRQLPEEGLKFMVYLQKENIIDESGMPKERFSAEFPKEGPSILRIQQVVRGDSAAYFCASSPPGGGNEQFFGPGTRLTVL.